This TCR beta chain originates from a study of blood T cells in healthy people across ages. V gave up 2 bases and J gave up 11 bases; unmatched junction bases: 9. From germline, CDR1 is MDHEN and CDR2 SYDVKM. This CDR3 spans 14 amino acids. A second PCR, run for about 7 to 11 cycles, used a sample-barcoded 5' primer plus a J-beta primer mix. In TCRdb, the 5' RACE reads were re-called with MiXCR into one record per CDR3 protein. The sample records just over 1 million distinct CDR3 sequences, 35% to 55% being singletons. This chain links TRBV28 with TRBJ2-3, with 8 bases fitting TRBD2. This TCR was recovered from a woman aged 60-75 years in good health. Sequencing was done on a sample of blood. CDR3 sequence (DNA): TGTGCCAGCAGTTTAAGCCCAGCGGGAGTAGTGCAGTATTTT. Its protein is CASSLSPAGVVQYF.